The 28 T cell receptor beta chains below all came from one sample that was sequenced in a study of shared clonotypes between healthy human individuals (TCRdb year 2020). The library was built by means of the immunoSEQ multiplex PCR assay. TCRdb took over this immuneACCESS table, retaining in-frame rearrangements with V and J assigned. Such tables are incomplete; in checked studies, under half of the missing clones stem from an unresolved V gene, and the remainder is unexplained. Present in this sample are about 2.3 million clones, approximately 95% of which were seen just once. The ten largest clones take up roughly 0.36% of the sample. The sample consisted of naive CD4+ T cells from PBMCs. The cell subset or site label corresponds to: CD45RA+ positively selected. The receptors shown here come from a man between 18 and 29 years old in good health. Some clones in this sample may be carry-over from other donors' samples.

The chain carries TRBV25-1 and TRBJ2-1; TRBD2 matches at 8 bases. CDR1 and CDR2 from the germline V gene are MGHDK and SYGVNS. The V and J ends lost 1 base and 4 bases, in that order; junction bases with no gene match: 9. The CDR3 runs 17 residues. CDR3 region: CASSELPRTSSYNEQFF. As DNA, the CDR3 is TGTGCCAGCAGTGAATTACCCAGGACTAGCTCGTACAATGAGCAGTTCTTC.

The chain has TRBV6-5 and TRBJ1-2; 9 bases map to TRBD1. Germline trimming cut 5 bases from V and 6 bases from J; bases unmatched to any gene: 10. CDR1 and CDR2 from the germline V gene are MNHEY and SVGAGI. CDR3 length: 15 amino acids. CDR3: CASSRGTGLQDGYTF. The CDR3 region has the DNA TGTGCCAGCAGTCGAGGGACAGGGTTACAGGATGGCTACACCTTC.

This chain links TRBV28 with TRBJ2-1, with D tentatively TRBD2 (5 bases). The V gene lost 6 bases and the J gene lost 0 bases, with 15 bases spanning the gap. This CDR3 has 16 amino acids. Germline CDR1 reads MDHEN; CDR2 reads SYDVKM. The CDR3 spells CASSLPSGVSYNEQFF. CDR3 nucleotides: TGTGCCAGCAGCCTCCCCTCCGGGGTCTCCTACAATGAGCAGTTCTTC.

This clone has a handful of counts. The V call is TRBV2, the J call TRBJ1-1; 9 nucleotides line up with TRBD1. After removal of 3 bases from V and 3 bases from J, the junction contained 5 bases not matched to a gene. The CDR3 covers 15 residues. Germline-derived CDR1 and CDR2 are SNHLY and FYNNEI. DNA of the CDR3: TGTGCCAGCAGTGACACAGGGGGCGCGTACACTGAAGCTTTCTTT. Translating gives CASSDTGGAYTEAFF.

This chain links TRBV2 with TRBJ2-4; D call uncertain. The CDR3 has 15 residues. The V gene lost 1 base and the J gene lost 0 bases, with 7 bases spanning the gap. The germline V gene has CDR1 SNHLY and CDR2 FYNNEI. The CDR3: CASSEERVAKNIQYF. Written as DNA, the CDR3 is TGTGCCAGCAGTGAAGAACGTGTAGCCAAAAACATTCAGTACTTC.

This sequence joins TRBV7-9 and TRBJ1-1, with a tentative D call TRBD1 (5 bases). V shed 3 bases and J shed 1 base, with 12 bases lying between them. The CDR3 has 15 residues. Germline loops: CDR1 SEHNR, CDR2 FQNEAQ (reference sequence). CDR3 nucleotide sequence: TGTGCCAGCAGCTTGGAACAGGCTGGGAACACTGAAGCTTTCTTT. Its protein product is CASSLEQAGNTEAFF.

The gene calls are TRBV6-5 and TRBJ2-1; 13 nucleotides agree with TRBD2. The length of the CDR3 is 14 residues. Germline V gene data show CDR1 as MNHEY and CDR2 as SVGAGI. Trimming cost V 7 bases and J 7 bases; bases outside gene matches: 4. The CDR3 here is CASKTSGRGNEQFF. CDR3 DNA sequence: TGTGCCAGCAAAACTAGCGGGAGGGGGAATGAGCAGTTCTTC.

The chain is built from TRBV5-1 and TRBJ1-3; D is ambiguous. Germline CDR1 and CDR2: SGHRS and YFSETQ. The V end lost 4 bases, the J end lost 0 bases, and 11 bases lay between the germline ends. CDR3 length: 15 residues. CDR3 protein: CASSTGLFSGNTIYF. Written as DNA, the CDR3 is TGCGCCAGCAGCACGGGCCTTTTCTCTGGAAACACCATATATTTT.

This chain links TRBV19 with TRBJ2-7; possible D gene TRBD1, 6 bases. In germline, CDR1 is LNHDA, CDR2 SQIVND (reference sequence). V lost 4 bases, J lost 3 bases, and 10 bases lay in between. The CDR3 sequence is 13 residues long. The CDR3, as DNA: TGTGCCAGTAGTAATCAGGGGAACTACGAGCAGTACTTC. Translating gives CASSNQGNYEQYF.

This clone has only one observation. The V gene is TRBV30, the J gene TRBJ1-4; D remains ambiguous. Germline loops: CDR1 GTSNPN, CDR2 SVGIG (reference sequence). Trimming left V 2 bases short and J 0 bases short, with 4 bases between. The CDR3 runs to 13 residues. This chain's CDR3 is CAWSRSTNEKLFF. The CDR3 nucleotides are TGTGCCTGGAGTCGGTCAACTAATGAAAAACTGTTTTTT.

V usage is TRBV25-1 and J usage is TRBJ2-1; 7 bases align to TRBD1. The CDR3 contains 14 residues. V lost 6 bases to trimming and J lost 9 bases; unmatched junction nucleotides: 11. Germline V gives CDR1 MGHDK, CDR2 SYGVNS. CDR3 sequence reads: CASRRQGGELEQFF. CDR3 DNA: TGTGCCAGCAGACGACAGGGTGGAGAACTTGAGCAGTTCTTC. The variable domain in full, completed from reference TRBV25-1 and TRBJ2-1, reads EADIYQTPRYLVIGTGKKITLECSQTMGHDKMYWYQQDPGMELHLIHYSYGVNSTEKGDLSSESTVSRIRTEHFPLTLESARPSHTSQYLCASRRQGGELEQFFGPGTRLTVL.

In the case of this clone: Compared with germline, one end of the junction differs, possibly owing to a read error. The chain joins TRBV20-1 to TRBJ2-1, with D hard to call. The CDR3 has 11 amino acids. Germline-derived CDR1 and CDR2 are DFQATT and SNEGSKA (reference sequence). The CDR3 region is CSAGSYSEQFF. CDR3 DNA: TGCAGTGCTGGCTCATACAGTGAGCAGTTCTTC.

The chain's CDR3 is CASSESRGDNIQYF. CDR3 nucleotides: TGTGCCAGCAGTGAAAGCAGGGGCGACAACATTCAGTACTTC. The V gene is TRBV6-1, the J gene TRBJ2-4; D is possibly TRBD1 (6 bases). V dropped 2 bases and J dropped 7 bases, with 12 bases sitting between them. Per germline, CDR1 MNHNS and CDR2 SASEGT. The CDR3 extends over 14 amino acids.

This chain joins TRBV29-1 and TRBJ2-5, with 9 bases matching TRBD1. Unmatched junction bases numbered 4, after V lost 6 bases and J lost 5 bases. CDR1 is SQVTM and CDR2 is ANQGSEA in the germline V gene. The CDR3 sequence is 12 residues long. As DNA, the CDR3 is TGCAGCGTAACAGGGGGCCACGAGACCCAGTACTTC. Its translation is CSVTGGHETQYF.

This clone appeared once. The CDR3 spells CAIHKDRTRQPQHF. The CDR3 DNA reads as TGCGCCATCCATAAGGACAGAACGCGTCAGCCCCAGCATTTT. The chain links TRBV5-1 to TRBJ1-5; a weak D match, TRBD1 (6 bases). Trimming left V 9 bases short and J 6 bases short, with 19 bases between. Germline CDR1 reads SGHRS; CDR2 reads YFSETQ. The CDR3 is made up of 14 amino acids. The full variable domain, with the rest looked up from reference TRBV5-1 and TRBJ1-5, is KAGVTQTPRYLIKTRGQQVTLSCSPISGHRSVSWYQQTPGQGLQFLFEYFSETQRNKGNFPGRFSGRQFSNSRSEMNVSTLELGDSALYLCAIHKDRTRQPQHFGDGTRLSIL.

For this clone: Additional DNA sequences in this sample encode the identical CDR3. The gene calls are TRBV5-4 and TRBJ1-1; D call uncertain. The length of the CDR3 is 11 residues. Germline assignment: CDR1 SGHNT and CDR2 YYREEE (reference sequence). Trimming stripped 10 bases from V and 1 base from J, with 8 bases between. The CDR3 loop is CASGRNTEAFF. CDR3 coding DNA: TGTGCCTCGGGGAGGAACACTGAAGCTTTCTTT.

Notes on this clone: In the same sample, other DNA sequences code for this CDR3. CDR3 sequence (DNA): TGCAGCGTTGCGAGGGGTGGCACAGATACGCAGTATTTT. It is translated as CSVARGGTDTQYF. The gene calls are TRBV29-1 and TRBJ2-3; either TRBD1 or TRBD2 may fit D (5 bases each). V lost 4 bases to trimming and J lost 1 base, with 9 bases between them. Looked up from germline, CDR1 is SQVTM and CDR2 is ANQGSEA. The CDR3 has 13 residues.

The count of this clone is one. The CDR3 protein is CASSLWQGGSPLHF. CDR3 nucleotides: TGTGCCAGCAGCTTGTGGCAGGGCGGTTCACCCCTCCACTTT. The chain recombines TRBV5-4 with TRBJ1-6, with a possible D match to TRBD1 (5 bases). Trimming pared 1 base from V and 9 bases from J, leaving 11 bases between. The CDR3 contains 14 residues. Germline CDR1 is SGHNT and CDR2 is YYREEE (reference sequence).

The chain carries TRBV5-4 and TRBJ1-4; D is uncertain. Between the trimmed V and J ends, which lost 3 bases and 8 bases, there was a span of 11 bases. Germline CDR1 and CDR2: SGHNT and YYREEE (reference sequence). This CDR3 is built from 13 residues. CDR3 amino acids: CASSYGAGEKLFF. The DNA of the CDR3 is TGTGCCAGCAGCTACGGCGCCGGCGAAAAACTGTTTTTT.

This clone occurred once. The chain has TRBV2 and TRBJ2-7; D is uncertain. The germline V gene has CDR1 SNHLY and CDR2 FYNNEI. The CDR3 loop spans 12 amino acids. Trimming cost V 6 bases and J 4 bases, with 10 bases left between them. CDR3 residues: CASRPRGYEQYF. CDR3 in DNA: TGTGCCAGCAGACCACGCGGTTACGAGCAGTACTTC.

The chain joins TRBV2 to TRBJ1-5; 7 nucleotides match TRBD1. This CDR3 comprises 13 residues. Per the germline V gene, CDR1 is SNHLY and CDR2 is FYNNEI. J lost 6 bases, V lost 6 bases, and 5 bases had no gene match. CDR3 in amino acids: CASRAQGGQPQHF. The CDR3 coding sequence is TGTGCCAGCAGAGCTCAGGGGGGTCAGCCCCAGCATTTT.

Comments on this clone: An end of the junction differs from the germline gene, which may be a read error. This chain joins TRBV29-1 and TRBJ2-1; TRBD2 might be the D (6 bases). CDR1 and CDR2 from the germline V gene are SQVTM and ANQGSEA. The CDR3 is made up of 14 amino acids. CDR3 residues: CNVGPGLAYNEQFF. As DNA, the CDR3 is TGCAACGTTGGGCCGGGACTGGCATACAATGAGCAGTTCTTC.

The V and J genes are TRBV6-4 and TRBJ1-1; 8 bases align to TRBD1. Germline-derived CDR1 and CDR2 are MRHNA and SNTAGT. This CDR3 is 15 amino acids long. With 6 bases clipped from V and 0 bases from J, the junction kept 6 bases outside the gene matches. CDR3 in DNA: TGTGCCAGCAGAGGACAGGGAGGTGTGAACACTGAAGCTTTCTTT. Residues: CASRGQGGVNTEAFF.

The V call is TRBV11-1, the J call TRBJ2-1, with 16 bases aligning to TRBD2. The V and J ends lost 5 bases and 1 base, in that order; junction bases with no gene match: 8. The CDR3 totals 19 residues. Germline CDR1 is SGHAT and CDR2 is FQDESV (reference sequence). The CDR3, as DNA: TGTGCCAGCAGCCCCGACGGGACTAGCGGGAGGGTTTCCTACAATGAGCAGTTCTTC. Protein sequence: CASSPDGTSGRVSYNEQFF.

J is TRBJ1-5 and V is TRBV6-1, with D unresolved. Germline V gene lookup returns CDR1 MNHNS and CDR2 SASEGT. CDR3 length: 15 residues. Trimming removed 4 bases at V and 7 bases at J, with 17 bases between. CDR3 protein: CASSAPGPGGQPQHF. The CDR3 DNA is TGTGCCAGCAGTGCCCCTGGACCCGGCGGACAGCCCCAGCATTTT.

This chain joins TRBV10-3 and TRBJ2-3; 13 bases line up with TRBD2. Per the germline V gene, CDR1 is ENHRY and CDR2 is SYGVKD. CDR3 length: 18 residues. With 3 bases clipped from V and 0 bases from J, the junction kept 6 bases outside the gene matches. The CDR3: CAISDAGTSGTSTDTQYF. DNA of the CDR3: TGTGCCATCAGTGATGCCGGGACTAGCGGGACTAGCACAGATACGCAGTATTTT.

The chain links TRBV30 to TRBJ2-5, with TRBD1 matching 8 bases. Germline-derived CDR1 and CDR2 are GTSNPN and SVGIG (reference sequence). Trimming at V came to 2 bases and at J to 3 bases, leaving 8 bases not matched to a gene. The length of the CDR3 is 15 residues. CDR3 bases: TGTGCCTGGAGTTGGGCAGGGGGCCCTAAAGAGACCCAGTACTTC. Translating gives CAWSWAGGPKETQYF.

This chain connects TRBV14 to TRBJ2-5; tentatively, D is TRBD1 or TRBD2 (5 bases each). The CDR3 runs 13 residues. V lost 4 bases and J lost 5, with 11 bases in between. CDR1 is SGHDN and CDR2 is FVKESK in the germline V gene. In DNA form, the CDR3 reads TGTGCCAGCAGCCTAGGGACGTTCGAGACCCAGTACTTC. It is translated as CASSLGTFETQYF.